This TCR beta chain was captured in a study of T cell responses to AZD1222 COVID-19 vaccine. In the study overall: Second-dose recipients at about 4 or about 12 weeks were treated as one pooled group. Study results and caveats: Close to half of spike-specific TCRs reportedly recognize unmutated variant regions. Samples come after the peak T cell response, not at day 14.

Some clones are missing from TCRdb's copy, which holds only in-frame ones; the method was immunoSEQ multiplex PCR. The repertoire includes tens of thousands of clones, roughly 84% of them detected once, and about 12% sits in the top ten. The CDR3 is 12 amino acids. Deletions cut 10 bases from V and 1 base from J, with 9 bases between. For this clone: Its antigen is still unknown.

The receptor was isolated from an adult in good health. This sequence joins TRBV12-3 or TRBV12-4 and TRBJ2-3; D call uncertain. The starting material was peripheral blood, obtained on day 0 of AZD1222 vaccination. CDR3 protein: CATTTGTDTQYF. The CDR3 bases are TGTGCCACTACGACCGGCACAGATACGCAGTATTTT.